This entry lists 8 T cell receptor beta chains sequenced from one sample in a study of cytomegalovirus exposure and HLA in healthy donors. PCR employed 60 Vbeta and 13 Jbeta primers. Some clones are missing from TCRdb's copy, which holds only in-frame ones; the method was immunoSEQ multiplex PCR. The sample holds around 190,000 clones, roughly 88% seen once. The material sequenced was PBMCs. These receptors were collected from a girl between 2 and 10 years old in good health and CMV-seropositive.

V usage is TRBV11-2 and J usage is TRBJ2-7; 9 bases are a match to TRBD1. There are 15 residues in the CDR3. V lost 5 bases to trimming and J lost 4 bases; unmatched junction nucleotides: 9. Germline values: CDR1 SGHAT, CDR2 FQNNGV. The CDR3 sequence: CASSGWGQGTYEQYF. CDR3 coding DNA: TGTGCCAGCAGCGGTTGGGGACAGGGAACGTACGAGCAGTACTTC.

The chain has TRBV5-1 and TRBJ1-2, with TRBD1 matching over 9 bases. The CDR3 sequence is 14 residues long. Per germline, CDR1 SGHRS and CDR2 YFSETQ. After removal of 0 bases from V and 7 bases from J, the junction contained 4 bases not matched to a gene. The CDR3 here is CASSLGQGVSGYTF. DNA for the CDR3: TGCGCCAGCAGCTTGGGACAGGGGGTTTCTGGCTACACCTTC.

The chain recombines TRBV10-3 with TRBJ2-2, with 8 bases fitting TRBD2. CDR1 and CDR2 from the germline V gene are ENHRY and SYGVKD. Trimming took 5 bases from V and 4 from J; bases not matched to a gene: 15. The CDR3 covers 18 residues. The CDR3 here is CAISQYITGTSGTGELFF. The CDR3 DNA follows: TGTGCCATCAGTCAATATATTACCGGGACTAGTGGCACCGGGGAGCTGTTTTTT.

The J gene is TRBJ1-5, the V gene TRBV10-2; D call uncertain. The CDR3 has 14 residues. Trimming cost V 6 bases and J 1 base, with 10 bases left between them. Per germline, CDR1 WSHSY and CDR2 SAAADI. For the CDR3, the DNA is TGCGCCAGCAGCTCAGGTGAAAGCAATCAGCCCCAGCATTTT. Its protein product is CASSSGESNQPQHF.

This clone occurred a few times. The chain recombines TRBV11-3 with TRBJ2-1, with 9 bases matching TRBD2. The germline V gene has CDR1 SGHNT and CDR2 YENEEA. The CDR3 consists of 16 residues. The V gene end was trimmed by 4 bases and the J gene end by 5 bases; junction bases not matched to a gene: 9. This CDR3 is CASSSPAAGGNNEQFF. The CDR3 DNA reads TGTGCCAGCAGCTCACCCGCGGCGGGAGGGAACAATGAGCAGTTCTTC.

CDR3 bases: TGTGCCAGCAGCTTAGTAACAGGGGACGAGCAGTACTTC. This gives the protein CASSLVTGDEQYF. The V and J genes are TRBV11-2 and TRBJ2-7, with 7 positions matching TRBD1. Germline trimming cut 1 base from V and 5 bases from J; bases unmatched to any gene: 2. Germline V CDR1 and CDR2: SGHAT, FQNNGV. The CDR3 has 13 residues. Using reference TRBV11-2 and TRBJ2-7 for the parts outside the CDR3, the full variable domain is EAGVAQSPRYKIIEKRQSVAFWCNPISGHATLYWYQQILGQGPKLLIQFQNNGVVDDSQLPKDRFSAERLKGVDSTLKIQPAKLEDSAVYLCASSLVTGDEQYFGPGTRLTVT.

CDR3 bases: TGTGCCATCAGTGACGCCGGGACAGGGTATAATTCACCCCTCCACTTT. This encodes CAISDAGTGYNSPLHF. This chain joins TRBV10-3 and TRBJ1-6, with 9 bases matching TRBD1. V shed 3 bases and J 4 bases; nucleotides not matched to a gene: 4. The CDR3 totals 16 residues. CDR1 and CDR2 (germline): ENHRY, SYGVKD.

V gene TRBV10-1 combines with J gene TRBJ2-3; D is possibly TRBD1 (7 bases). CDR1 and CDR2 from the germline V gene are WNHNN and SYGVQD (reference sequence). The CDR3 spans 15 residues. Trimming shortened V by 0 bases and J by 4 bases, and 11 bases separated the two germline ends. The CDR3 nucleotides are TGCGCCAGCAGTGAGTCCCGCAGGGGGGCAGATACGCAGTATTTT. Amino acids: CASSESRRGADTQYF.